A single sample gave rise to the 7 T cell receptor beta chains below, sequenced in a study of T-cell reconstitution after alpha-beta-depleted transplantation in children. Unique molecular identifiers were incorporated during preparation of the TCRbeta library. TCRdb re-derived calls from the PCR reads in MiXCR, one entry per CDR3 protein. The sample has fewer than 700,000 distinct CDR3 sequences; roughly 23% are singletons. The sample consisted of PBMCs, mostly from graft donor cells, taken 360 days after TCRalphabeta/CD19-depleted stem cell transplant. All receptors derive from a boy younger than two who had a stem cell transplant for acute myeloid leukemia, so the T cells may come from the graft donor.

The V and J genes are TRBV28 and TRBJ2-1; 8 bases line up with TRBD2. The trim removed 7 bases at V and 7 bases at J, leaving 12 bases unmatched. The CDR3 is 15 residues long. Germline-derived CDR1 and CDR2 are MDHEN and SYDVKM. The CDR3 protein is CASTVSASGSNEQFF. In nucleotides, the CDR3 is TGTGCCAGCACTGTTTCGGCTAGCGGGTCTAATGAGCAGTTCTTC. Looking up the rest from reference TRBV28 and TRBJ2-1 gives the full variable domain: DVKVTQSSRYLVKRTGEKVFLECVQDMDHENMFWYRQDPGLGLRLIYFSYDVKMKEKGDIPEGYSVSREKKERFSLILESASTNQTSMYLCASTVSASGSNEQFFGPGTRLTVL.

The J gene is TRBJ1-4, the V gene TRBV25-1; 8 nucleotides line up with TRBD1. Germline lookup yields CDR1 MGHDK and CDR2 SYGVNS. V gave up 2 bases and J gave up 6 bases; unmatched junction bases: 8. The CDR3 totals 16 residues. Written as DNA, the CDR3 is TGTGCCAGCAGTGAAGCCGCAGGGGGCGATCATGAAAAACTGTTTTTT. Its translation is CASSEAAGGDHEKLFF.

This clonotype has more than one count but fewer than ten. The chain couples TRBV6-1 to TRBJ2-3; no definite D call. The CDR3 sequence is 14 residues long. Trimming took off 5 bases at V and 2 bases at J, with 11 bases between the two ends. CDR1 is MNHNS and CDR2 is SASEGT in the germline V gene. In DNA, the CDR3 is TGTGCCAGCAGTACCTGGGGAAACACAGATACGCAGTATTTT. It specifies CASSTWGNTDTQYF.

This chain joins TRBV12-3 or TRBV12-4 and TRBJ2-7; D gene ambiguous. The CDR3 has 16 amino acids. Trimming shortened V by 0 bases and J by 5 bases, and 17 bases separated the two germline ends. CDR3 region: CASSLAQGNPRDEQYF. CDR3 DNA sequence: TGTGCCAGCAGTTTAGCGCAAGGGAACCCGCGCGACGAGCAGTACTTC.

The chain links TRBV28 to TRBJ2-7, with D perhaps matching TRBD2 (5 bases). Trimming stripped 3 bases from V and 1 base from J, with 10 bases between. Per the germline V gene, CDR1 is MDHEN and CDR2 is SYDVKM. The CDR3 has 14 residues. The CDR3 bases are TGTGCCAGCAGTTTTTCGGGGTTGTCCTACGAGCAGTACGTC. Its protein is CASSFSGLSYEQYV.

This clonotype was counted a few times. The chain carries TRBV20-1 and TRBJ1-2; weak D call: TRBD1 (5 bases). The CDR3 has 12 residues. Germline CDR1 is DFQATT and CDR2 is SNEGSKA (reference sequence). Trimming pared 3 bases from V and 6 bases from J, leaving 11 bases between. The CDR3 reads CSASSGYNGYTF. The CDR3 region has the DNA TGCAGTGCTAGCTCAGGGTATAATGGCTACACCTTC.

Points on this clonotype: The junction and the germline gene differ at one end; a read error may be behind it. V usage is TRBV3-1 and J usage is TRBJ1-5, with unresolved D. There are 13 residues in the CDR3. The germline V gene has CDR1 LGHDT and CDR2 YNNKEL (reference sequence). The CDR3: CATSQGWDQPQHF. The CDR3 bases are TGTGCCACCAGCCAAGGATGGGATCAGCCCCAGCATTTT.